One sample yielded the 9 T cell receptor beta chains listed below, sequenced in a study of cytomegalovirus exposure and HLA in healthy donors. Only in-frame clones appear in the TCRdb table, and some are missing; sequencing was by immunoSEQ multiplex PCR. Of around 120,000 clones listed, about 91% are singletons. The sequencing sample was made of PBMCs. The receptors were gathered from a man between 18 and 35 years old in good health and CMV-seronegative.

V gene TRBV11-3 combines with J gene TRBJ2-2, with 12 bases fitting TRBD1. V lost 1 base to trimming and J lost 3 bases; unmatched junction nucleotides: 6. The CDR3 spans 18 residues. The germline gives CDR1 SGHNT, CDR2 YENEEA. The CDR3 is CASSLGDRGLFDTGELFF. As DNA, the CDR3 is TGTGCCAGCAGCTTAGGGGACAGGGGGCTGTTCGACACCGGGGAGCTGTTTTTT. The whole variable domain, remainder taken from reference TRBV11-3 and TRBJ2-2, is EAGVVQSPRYKIIEKKQPVAFWCNPISGHNTLYWYLQNLGQGPELLIRYENEEAVDDSQLPKDRFSAERLKGVDSTLKIQPAELGDSAVYLCASSLGDRGLFDTGELFFGEGSRLTVL.

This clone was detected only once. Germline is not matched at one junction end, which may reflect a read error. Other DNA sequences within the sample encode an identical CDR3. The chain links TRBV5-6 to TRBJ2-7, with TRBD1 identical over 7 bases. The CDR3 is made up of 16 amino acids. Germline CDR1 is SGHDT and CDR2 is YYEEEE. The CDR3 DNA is TGTGCCAGCAGCTGGCGACCAGGGGGAACCCCCTACGAGCAGTACTTT. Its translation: CASSWRPGGTPYEQYF.

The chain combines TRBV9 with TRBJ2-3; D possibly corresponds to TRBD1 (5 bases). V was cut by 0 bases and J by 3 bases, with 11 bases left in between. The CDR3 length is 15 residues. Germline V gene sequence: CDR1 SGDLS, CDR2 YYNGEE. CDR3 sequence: CASSVEGVETDTQYF. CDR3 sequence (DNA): TGTGCCAGCAGCGTAGAAGGGGTCGAAACAGATACGCAGTATTTT. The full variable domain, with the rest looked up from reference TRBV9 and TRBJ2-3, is DSGVTQTPKHLITATGQRVTLRCSPRSGDLSVYWYQQSLDQGLQFLIQYYNGEERAKGNILERFSAQQFPDLHSELNLSSLELGDSALYFCASSVEGVETDTQYFGPGTRLTVL.

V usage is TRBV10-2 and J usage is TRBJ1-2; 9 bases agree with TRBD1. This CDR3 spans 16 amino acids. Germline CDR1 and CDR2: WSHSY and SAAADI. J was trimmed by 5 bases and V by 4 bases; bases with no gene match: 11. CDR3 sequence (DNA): TGCGCCAGCAGTGGGAAGGGACAGGGATGGTCGTATGGCTACACCTTC. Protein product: CASSGKGQGWSYGYTF.

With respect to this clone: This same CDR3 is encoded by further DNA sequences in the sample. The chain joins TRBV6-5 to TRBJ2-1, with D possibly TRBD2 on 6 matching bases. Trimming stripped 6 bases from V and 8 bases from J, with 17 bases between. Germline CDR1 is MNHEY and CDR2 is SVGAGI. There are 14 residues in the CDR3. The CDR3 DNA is TGTGCCAGCAGCCCAACCGGAGGGCGCGATGAGCAGTTCTTC. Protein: CASSPTGGRDEQFF.

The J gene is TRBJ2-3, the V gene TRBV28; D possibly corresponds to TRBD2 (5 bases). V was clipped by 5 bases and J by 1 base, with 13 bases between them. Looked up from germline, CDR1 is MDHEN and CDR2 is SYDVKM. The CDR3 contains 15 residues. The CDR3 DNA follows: TGTGCCAGCAGTCCCGCTAGCTCGGGCACAGATACGCAGTATTTT. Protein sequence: CASSPASSGTDTQYF.

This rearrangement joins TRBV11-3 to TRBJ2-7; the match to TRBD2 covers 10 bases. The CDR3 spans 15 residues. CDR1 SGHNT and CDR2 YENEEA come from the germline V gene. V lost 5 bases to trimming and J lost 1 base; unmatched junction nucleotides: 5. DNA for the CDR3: TGTGCCAGCAGCCTAAATAGCGGGAGGTCCTACGAGCAGTACTTC. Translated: CASSLNSGRSYEQYF.

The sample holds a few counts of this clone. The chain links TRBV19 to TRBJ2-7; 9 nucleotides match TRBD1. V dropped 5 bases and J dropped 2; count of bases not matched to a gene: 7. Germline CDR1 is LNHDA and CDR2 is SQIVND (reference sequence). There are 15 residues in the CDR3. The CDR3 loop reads CASSDTGGAAYEQYF. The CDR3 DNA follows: TGTGCCAGTAGTGATACAGGGGGCGCAGCCTACGAGCAGTACTTC.

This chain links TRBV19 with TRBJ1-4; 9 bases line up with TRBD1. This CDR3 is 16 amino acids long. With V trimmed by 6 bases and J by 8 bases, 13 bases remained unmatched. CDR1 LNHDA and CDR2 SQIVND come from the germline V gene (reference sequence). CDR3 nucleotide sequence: TGTGCCAGTAGCGAGCGTTCCGGGACAGGGAAGGAAAAACTGTTTTTT. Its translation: CASSERSGTGKEKLFF.